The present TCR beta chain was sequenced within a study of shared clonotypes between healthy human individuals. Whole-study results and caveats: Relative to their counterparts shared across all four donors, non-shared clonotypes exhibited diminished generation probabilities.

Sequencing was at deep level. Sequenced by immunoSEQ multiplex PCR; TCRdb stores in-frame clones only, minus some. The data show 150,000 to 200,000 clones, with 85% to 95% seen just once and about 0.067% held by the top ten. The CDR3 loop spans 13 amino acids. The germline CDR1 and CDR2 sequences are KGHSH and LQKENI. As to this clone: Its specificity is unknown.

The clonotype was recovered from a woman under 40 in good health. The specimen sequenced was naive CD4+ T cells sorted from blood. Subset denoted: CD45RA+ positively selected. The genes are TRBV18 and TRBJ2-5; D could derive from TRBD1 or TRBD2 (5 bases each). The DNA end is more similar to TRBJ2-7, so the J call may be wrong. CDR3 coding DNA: TGTGCCAGCTCACACGGGACCACCTACGAGCAGTACTTC. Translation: CASSHGTTYEQYF.